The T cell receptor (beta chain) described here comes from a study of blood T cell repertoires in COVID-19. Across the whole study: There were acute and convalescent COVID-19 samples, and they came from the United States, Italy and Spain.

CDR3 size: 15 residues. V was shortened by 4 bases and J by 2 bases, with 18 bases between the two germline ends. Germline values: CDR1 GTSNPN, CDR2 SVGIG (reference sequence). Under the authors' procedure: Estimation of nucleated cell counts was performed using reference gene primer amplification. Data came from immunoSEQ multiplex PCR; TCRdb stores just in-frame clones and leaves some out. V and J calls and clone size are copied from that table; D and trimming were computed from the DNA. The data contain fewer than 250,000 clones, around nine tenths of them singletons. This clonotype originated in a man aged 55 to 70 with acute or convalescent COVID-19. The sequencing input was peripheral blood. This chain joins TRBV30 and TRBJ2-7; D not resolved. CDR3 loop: CAWKRPQTPPYEQYF. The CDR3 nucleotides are TGTGCCTGGAAGAGACCCCAGACACCCCCCTACGAGCAGTACTTC.